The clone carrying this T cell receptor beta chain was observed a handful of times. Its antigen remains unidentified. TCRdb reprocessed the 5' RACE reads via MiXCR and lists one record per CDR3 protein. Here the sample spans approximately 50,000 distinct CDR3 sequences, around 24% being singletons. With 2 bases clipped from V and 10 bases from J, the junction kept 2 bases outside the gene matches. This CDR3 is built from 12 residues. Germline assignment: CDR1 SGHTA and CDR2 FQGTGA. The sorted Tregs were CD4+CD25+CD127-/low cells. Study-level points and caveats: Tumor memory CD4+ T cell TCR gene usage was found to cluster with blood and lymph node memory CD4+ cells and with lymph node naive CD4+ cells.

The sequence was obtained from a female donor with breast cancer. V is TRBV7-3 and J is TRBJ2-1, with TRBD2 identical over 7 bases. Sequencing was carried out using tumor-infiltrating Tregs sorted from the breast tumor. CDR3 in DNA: TGTGCCAGCAGCTTAGGGGGGGGAGAGCAGTTCTTC. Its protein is CASSLGGGEQFF.